The 21 T cell receptor beta chains given below trace back to one sample, sequenced in a study of T cell repertoires in cytomegalovirus infection. Using its own MiXCR run on the reads, TCRdb lists one record per CDR3 protein. The sample has around 740,000 distinct CDR3 sequences, roughly 35% seen once. The sample was PBMCs. These receptors all stem from a human donor in good health (CMV status not recorded). Some clones in this sample may be carry-over from other donors' samples.

The gene calls are TRBV28 and TRBJ2-1; D unclear. The ends were cut back, 5 bases at V and 7 bases at J, with 12 bases in the middle. This CDR3 region has 13 residues. CDR1 is MDHEN and CDR2 is SYDVKM in the germline V gene. CDR3 DNA sequence: TGTGCCAGCAGTCCCGGGTCCGTGAATGAGCAGTTCTTC. Its translation is CASSPGSVNEQFF.

This clonotype was seen only once. The rearrangement links TRBV28 to TRBJ2-7, with D possibly being TRBD1 or TRBD2 (7 bases each). The CDR3 spans 14 residues. Trimming left V 6 bases short and J 7 bases short, with 19 bases between. Germline V gives CDR1 MDHEN, CDR2 SYDVKM. The CDR3 DNA is TGTGCCAGCAGCCCAGGGGGGGGGCTGGGTGAGCAGTACTTC. It yields the protein CASSPGGGLGEQYF. Combining the CDR3 with reference TRBV28 and TRBJ2-7 gives the whole variable domain DVKVTQSSRYLVKRTGEKVFLECVQDMDHENMFWYRQDPGLGLRLIYFSYDVKMKEKGDIPEGYSVSREKKERFSLILESASTNQTSMYLCASSPGGGLGEQYFGPGTRLTVT.

The chain combines TRBV6-8 with TRBJ1-1; no clear D. The V end was cut by 5 bases, the J end by 0 bases, with 10 bases between. This CDR3 has 14 residues. Germline loops: CDR1 MNHGY, CDR2 SAAAGT. The CDR3 spells CASSMDRVNTEAFF. DNA for the CDR3: TGTGCCAGCAGTATGGACCGAGTGAACACTGAAGCTTTCTTT.

This clonotype was picked up many times. This rearrangement joins TRBV7-6 to TRBJ2-7; TRBD1 matches at 7 bases. Germline V CDR1 and CDR2: SGHVS, FNYEAQ. The V and J ends lost 5 bases and 5 bases, in that order; junction bases with no gene match: 6. This CDR3 is built from 13 residues. The CDR3 DNA sequence: TGTGCCAGCAGCACTAGGGACAGAAACGAGCAGTACTTC. Translation gives CASSTRDRNEQYF.

V is TRBV4-1 and J is TRBJ1-6; D is possibly TRBD1 (6 bases). Germline CDR1 is MGHRA and CDR2 is YSYEKL. The germline V and J ends were trimmed by 0 bases and 0 bases, with 18 bases remaining between them. There are 20 residues in the CDR3. The CDR3 nucleotides read TGCGCCAGCAGCCAAGAGCAACTGGGACACCCAAACTCCTATAATTCACCCCTCCACTTT. It is translated as CASSQEQLGHPNSYNSPLHF.

In regard to this clonotype: An end of the junction differs from the germline gene, which may be a read error. The chain combines TRBV7-9 with TRBJ2-7, with D perhaps assigned TRBD1 or TRBD2 (5 bases each). The CDR3 extends over 15 amino acids. Germline values: CDR1 SEHNR, CDR2 FQNEAQ (reference sequence). The CDR3 here is CASSPPGALVYEKYF. CDR3 bases: TGTGCCAGCAGCCCACCCGGGGCCCTAGTCTACGAGAAGTACTTC. The whole variable domain, filled in from reference TRBV7-9 and TRBJ2-7, reads DTGVSQNPRHKITKRGQNVTFRCDPISEHNRLYWYRQTLGQGPEFLTYFQNEAQLEKSRLLSDRFSAERPKGSFSTLEIQRTEQGDSAMYLCASSPPGALVYEKYFGPGTRLTVT.

This clonotype was seen a handful of times. The chain employs TRBV27 and TRBJ1-1; a weak D match, TRBD1 (5 bases). Germline-derived CDR1 and CDR2 are MNHEY and SMNVEV (reference sequence). The CDR3 extends over 13 amino acids. V gave up 3 bases and J gave up 4 bases, with 9 bases separating them. The CDR3 DNA sequence: TGTGCCAGCAGTTTTGGGGGGACCACTGAAGCTTTCTTT. This gives the protein CASSFGGTTEAFF.

The CDR3 spells CSAPQGLAGSTDTQYF. The CDR3 nucleotides read TGCAGTGCCCCCCAAGGACTAGCGGGGAGCACAGATACGCAGTATTTT. The chain carries TRBV20-1 and TRBJ2-3, with TRBD2 matching 12 bases. There are 16 residues in the CDR3. In germline, CDR1 is DFQATT, CDR2 SNEGSKA (reference sequence). J gave up 0 bases and V 6 bases, and 7 bases lay outside the gene matches.

This clonotype appeared a few times. The gene calls are TRBV6-1 and TRBJ2-4; 8 nucleotides align to TRBD1. Germline V CDR1 and CDR2: MNHNS, SASEGT. V was clipped by 3 bases and J by 0 bases; unmatched bases: 4. The CDR3 totals 16 residues. The CDR3 sequence: CASSDVGTGAKNIQYF. In DNA form, the CDR3 reads TGTGCCAGCAGTGACGTGGGGACAGGAGCCAAAAACATTCAGTACTTC.

The chain links TRBV12-3 or TRBV12-4 to TRBJ2-7, with unresolved D. With 7 bases removed from V and 2 bases from J, the gap between germline ends came to 12 bases. CDR3 length equals 13 residues. The CDR3 is CASTPGTTYEQYF. CDR3 DNA sequence: TGTGCCAGCACCCCTGGAACTACCTACGAGCAGTACTTC.

There are a few counts of this clonotype. The chain is built from TRBV12-3 or TRBV12-4 and TRBJ1-1; D is perhaps TRBD1 (6 bases). Between the trimmed V and J ends, which lost 4 bases and 0 bases, there was a span of 9 bases. The CDR3 is 14 amino acids. The CDR3 DNA is TGTGCCAGCAGTTGGACAGCCATGAACACTGAAGCTTTCTTT. Amino acid sequence: CASSWTAMNTEAFF.

This clonotype was counted many times. This rearrangement joins TRBV7-2 to TRBJ2-2; D is perhaps TRBD1 (5 bases). The CDR3 consists of 13 residues. Germline V gene lookup returns CDR1 SGHTA and CDR2 FQGNSA. The germline V and J ends were trimmed by 5 bases and 7 bases, with 11 bases remaining between them. DNA of the CDR3: TGTGCCAGCAGCCGCGACAGTTTCGGGGAGCTGTTTTTT. Translation: CASSRDSFGELFF.

This clonotype was recorded only once. The chain joins TRBV28 to TRBJ1-1; D not resolved. Trimming removed 4 bases from V and 0 bases from J, with 18 bases in between. CDR3 length: 17 residues. The germline V gene has CDR1 MDHEN and CDR2 SYDVKM. This CDR3 reads CASSYPQWVELNTEAFF. CDR3 DNA sequence: TGTGCCAGCAGTTACCCCCAGTGGGTTGAACTGAACACTGAAGCTTTCTTT.

V is TRBV10-3 and J is TRBJ1-5; no definite D call. V lost 5 bases and J 6 bases, leaving 17 bases between the germline ends. The CDR3 is 15 residues long. Germline CDR1 reads ENHRY; CDR2 reads SYGVKD. The CDR3 DNA reads as TGTGCCATCAGTCAGGCCTATAGTTTGGGTCAGCCCCAGCATTTT. This gives the protein CAISQAYSLGQPQHF.

This chain joins TRBV27 and TRBJ1-5; perhaps TRBD1 as D (6 bases). The CDR3 length is 15 residues. V dropped 4 bases and J dropped 0 bases, with 10 bases sitting between them. Germline CDR1 MNHEY, CDR2 SMNVEV (reference sequence). In DNA, the CDR3 is TGTGCCAGCAGTTCCGACAGGTATAGCAATCAGCCCCAGCATTTT. Its protein product is CASSSDRYSNQPQHF.

The chain recombines TRBV20-1 with TRBJ1-4; D call uncertain. The CDR3 loop spans 13 amino acids. Germline V gene data show CDR1 as DFQATT and CDR2 as SNEGSKA (reference sequence). The V end lost 3 bases, the J end lost 0 bases, and 5 bases lay between the germline ends. DNA of the CDR3: TGCAGTGCTAGGTTACCAACTAATGAAAAACTGTTTTTT. It specifies CSARLPTNEKLFF.

In its sample, this clonotype was seen many times. The chain has TRBV28 and TRBJ1-1; the D is unclear. Germline V gene data show CDR1 as MDHEN and CDR2 as SYDVKM. This CDR3 comprises 14 residues. Trimming removed 6 bases from V and 2 bases from J, with 13 bases in between. The DNA of the CDR3 is TGTGCCAGCAGCTTAGTCTTGGGCAACACTGAAGCTTTCTTT. Its translation is CASSLVLGNTEAFF.

This chain joins TRBV5-6 and TRBJ2-2; D is unresolved. The CDR3 has 12 amino acids. The V end was cut by 6 bases, the J end by 5 bases, with 8 bases between. The germline gives CDR1 SGHDT, CDR2 YYEEEE. CDR3 nucleotides: TGTGCCAGCACCACCGGGACCGGGGAGCTGTTTTTT. Translated, it gives CASTTGTGELFF.

This clonotype was found a few times. The rearrangement uses TRBV20-1 and TRBJ2-4; 12 nucleotides align to TRBD2. Trimming removed 1 base from V and 3 bases from J; junction bases left unmatched: 4. Germline V lookup: CDR1 DFQATT, CDR2 SNEGSKA (reference sequence). This CDR3 is built from 16 residues. In DNA, the CDR3 is TGCAGTGCTAGAGGTCCACTAGCGGGAGGCAAAAACATTCAGTACTTC. This encodes CSARGPLAGGKNIQYF.

This clonotype has only a few counts. The V call is TRBV7-9, the J call TRBJ2-5; 13 bases are shared with TRBD2. This CDR3 has 15 amino acids. Germline CDR1 SEHNR, CDR2 FQNEAQ (reference sequence). V was pared by 5 bases and J by 4 bases, with 4 bases of the junction left unmatched. CDR3 region: CASSLWTSGRETQYF. As DNA, the CDR3 is TGTGCCAGCAGCCTATGGACTAGCGGGAGAGAGACCCAGTACTTC. The full variable domain, with the rest looked up from reference TRBV7-9 and TRBJ2-5, is DTGVSQNPRHKITKRGQNVTFRCDPISEHNRLYWYRQTLGQGPEFLTYFQNEAQLEKSRLLSDRFSAERPKGSFSTLEIQRTEQGDSAMYLCASSLWTSGRETQYFGPGTRLLVL.

The chain joins TRBV27 to TRBJ1-5; 11 bases are shared with TRBD1. Trimming at V came to 4 bases and at J to 0 bases, leaving 5 bases not matched to a gene. The germline CDR1 and CDR2 sequences are MNHEY and SMNVEV (reference sequence). CDR3 length equals 17 residues. The CDR3 spells CASSWDRGKFSNQPQHF. As DNA, the CDR3 is TGTGCCAGCAGTTGGGACAGGGGGAAGTTTAGCAATCAGCCCCAGCATTTT.